This T cell receptor beta chain was captured in a study of CD8 T cells in Susac syndrome. Regarding this clonotype: Its antigen is undetermined.

Germline values: CDR1 LGHDT, CDR2 YNNKEL (reference sequence). The V gene lost 5 bases and the J gene lost 8 bases, with 21 bases spanning the gap. The CDR3 extends over 15 amino acids. General observations from the study: The TCR sequencing and HLA analysis in the study involved a relatively small number of individuals, as the study acknowledged.

The RNA, about 0.5 to 1 ug, was put through reverse transcription using random hexamers. Amplification of the TCR beta CDR3 was carried out by immunoSEQ multiplex PCR, which spanned a total of 54 Vbeta and 13 Jbeta segments. TCRdb analysed the immunoSEQ multiplex PCR reads with MiXCR anew, one entry per CDR3 protein. The repertoire holds 300,000 or so distinct CDR3 sequences, 92% seen once, with roughly 0.059% in the top ten. The sequencing input was CD4+ T cells from PBMCs. The chain couples TRBV3-1 to TRBJ1-2; perhaps TRBD1 as D (6 bases). The receptor comes from a human donor with multiple sclerosis. In DNA, the CDR3 is TGTGCCAGCAGCTTTCGAGGGGGTGCGGCCGGCGGCTACACCTTC. The encoded protein is CASSFRGGAAGGYTF.